The 25 T cell receptor beta chains below all came from one sample that was sequenced in a study of vaccination and CD4 T cells after COVID-19. The treatment is: approximately nine-day PBMC culture with coronavirus spike peptide pools or control peptides (ViraFEST assay). Unexposed donor CD4+ T cells predated the COVID-19 pandemic, collected 2011-2018. Which antigens these TCRs recognize remains unknown. Cultured CD4+ T cell DNA underwent sequencing with the Oncomine TCR Beta short-read assay. TCRdb independently ran MiXCR on the PCR reads; one entry per CDR3 protein. The profile covers thousands of distinct CDR3 sequences, with around half appearing a single time and 25% to 30% taken by the ten largest. Material for sequencing was CD4+ T cells from blood, cultured in vitro. Receptors originate from a human donor in good health.

V is TRBV11-2 and J is TRBJ2-3; 9 nucleotides align to TRBD2. With 5 bases clipped from V and 5 bases from J, the junction kept 8 bases outside the gene matches. This CDR3 has 15 residues. Looked up from germline, CDR1 is SGHAT and CDR2 is FQNNGV. CDR3 coding DNA: TGTGCCAGCAGCCGGGGACTAGCATATGGAGATACGCAGTATTTT. Translation: CASSRGLAYGDTQYF.

The rearrangement uses TRBV6-1 and TRBJ2-7, with unresolved D. The CDR3 has 11 residues. The germline V gene encodes CDR1 MNHNS and CDR2 SASEGT. V was cut by 5 bases and J by 4 bases, with 6 bases left in between. This chain's CDR3 is CASSPLYEQYF. In nucleotides, the CDR3 is TGTGCCAGCAGTCCCCTTTACGAGCAGTACTTC.

The chain combines TRBV6-4 with TRBJ2-1, with 10 bases fitting TRBD2. CDR3 size: 15 residues. The junction had 1 base not matched to a gene; V was cut back by 0 bases and J by 5 bases. Per germline, CDR1 MRHNA and CDR2 SNTAGT. CDR3 in DNA: TGTGCCAGCAGTGACTCTAGCGGGAGGCACAATGAGCAGTTCTTC. Translation: CASSDSSGRHNEQFF.

The V gene is TRBV30, the J gene TRBJ1-2; D remains ambiguous. Germline CDR1 is GTSNPN and CDR2 is SVGIG (reference sequence). CDR3 length equals 14 residues. The V and J ends lost 4 bases and 4 bases respectively, with 16 bases between them. As DNA, the CDR3 is TGTGCCTGGATCAAAGCGGGCACGGTCTATGGCTACACCTTC. Its protein product is CAWIKAGTVYGYTF.

This clonotype has only a few counts. This chain joins TRBV20-1 and TRBJ1-2; 9 bases map to TRBD1. Germline V gives CDR1 DFQATT, CDR2 SNEGSKA (reference sequence). CDR3 length equals 14 residues. V was pared by 6 bases and J by 8 bases, with 13 bases of the junction left unmatched. CDR3 protein: CSAREGDRVQGYTF. Written as DNA, the CDR3 is TGCAGTGCCAGGGAGGGGGACAGGGTGCAAGGCTACACCTTC.

This clonotype was counted only a few times. The chain has TRBV7-2 and TRBJ1-5, with 7 bases fitting TRBD1. CDR1 is SGHTA and CDR2 is FQGNSA in the germline V gene. CDR3 length equals 15 residues. V shed 6 bases and J 6 bases; nucleotides not matched to a gene: 11. The CDR3 reads CASSPGGAPLQPQHF. Written as DNA, the CDR3 is TGTGCCAGCAGTCCAGGGGGGGCGCCCCTTCAGCCCCAGCATTTT.

This clonotype was observed once. V gene TRBV7-9 combines with J gene TRBJ2-2; no clear D gene. This CDR3 contains 12 residues. V was trimmed by 3 bases and J by 8 bases, leaving 7 bases between them. Germline V gene data show CDR1 as SEHNR and CDR2 as FQNEAQ (reference sequence). CDR3 loop: CASSLSAGELFF. The CDR3 region has the DNA TGTGCCAGCAGCTTGTCCGCAGGGGAGCTGTTTTTT.

This clonotype has just a few counts. This chain uses TRBV5-4 with TRBJ1-6, with TRBD1 matching 11 bases. CDR1 is SGHNT, CDR2 YYREEE, per germline (reference sequence). V shed 0 bases, J shed 10 bases, and the junction held 3 bases outside the gene matches. The CDR3 contains 15 residues. CDR3 region: CASSLDRDRGSPLHF. The CDR3 bases are TGTGCCAGCAGCTTGGATCGGGACAGGGGGTCACCCCTCCACTTT. The variable domain in full, with the rest retrieved from reference TRBV5-4 and TRBJ1-6, is ETGVTQSPTHLIKTRGQQVTLRCSSQSGHNTVSWYQQALGQGPQFIFQYYREEENGRGNFPPRFSGLQFPNYSSELNVNALELDDSALYLCASSLDRDRGSPLHFGNGTRLTVT.

This clonotype was observed a few times. The chain is built from TRBV7-7 and TRBJ2-5; TRBD2 matches 15 bases. Germline V gene data show CDR1 as SSHAT and CDR2 as FNYEAQ (reference sequence). The length of the CDR3 is 18 residues. V lost 5 bases to trimming and J lost 1 base; unmatched junction nucleotides: 8. CDR3 sequence reads: CASSPGTSGGRPQETQYF. Written as DNA, the CDR3 is TGTGCCAGCAGCCCCGGGACTAGCGGGGGGAGACCCCAAGAGACCCAGTACTTC. The full variable domain, with the rest looked up from reference TRBV7-7 and TRBJ2-5, is GAGVSQSPRYKVTKRGQDVTLRCDPISSHATLYWYQQALGQGPEFLTYFNYEAQPDKSGLPSDRFSAERPEGSISTLTIQRTEQRDSAMYRCASSPGTSGGRPQETQYFGPGTRLLVL.

This chain joins TRBV21-1 and TRBJ2-2. TRBV21-1 is reported as a pseudogene. The CDR3 totals 13 residues. CDR3 nucleotides: TGTGCCAGCAGCATATCCAACACCGGGGAGCTGTTTTTT. Protein product: CASSISNTGELFF.

The J gene is TRBJ1-1, the V gene TRBV29-1; D not certain. CDR1 is SQVTM and CDR2 is ANQGSEA in the germline V gene. V lost 3 bases and J lost 3, with 14 bases in between. This CDR3 contains 14 residues. CDR3 loop: CSVEETPADTEAFF. In DNA, the CDR3 is TGCAGCGTTGAGGAAACGCCTGCAGACACTGAAGCTTTCTTT.

This clonotype turned up a few times. The V call is TRBV19, the J call TRBJ1-2; 7 bases are shared with TRBD1. Germline assignment: CDR1 LNHDA and CDR2 SQIVND (reference sequence). V gave up 5 bases and J gave up 3 bases; unmatched junction bases: 6. This CDR3 is built from 14 residues. The CDR3 region has the DNA TGTGCCAGTAGTTCACGCGGACAGGACTATGGCTACACCTTC. It encodes CASSSRGQDYGYTF.

The V gene is TRBV6-5, the J gene TRBJ1-2, with a weak D call TRBD1 (5 bases). CDR3 length: 13 residues. Germline V gene lookup returns CDR1 MNHEY and CDR2 SVGAGI. Trimming removed 4 bases from V and 6 bases from J, with 12 bases in between. CDR3 nucleotides: TGTGCCAGCAGTTCAGTGGGGCGGGATGGCTACACCTTC. Translated: CASSSVGRDGYTF.

The gene calls are TRBV29-1 and TRBJ1-3; 9 nucleotides agree with TRBD1. With 6 bases clipped from V and 10 bases from J, the junction kept 4 bases outside the gene matches. Germline V gives CDR1 SQVTM, CDR2 ANQGSEA. This CDR3 region has 11 residues. CDR3 amino acids: CSVGDRETIYF. The DNA for the CDR3 is TGCAGCGTGGGGGACAGGGAGACCATATATTTT.

This clonotype occurred a few times. The chain carries TRBV20-1 and TRBJ2-5, with D possibly TRBD1 on 6 matching bases. This CDR3 has 11 amino acids. The V and J ends lost 5 bases and 5 bases respectively, with 9 bases between them. Germline CDR1 and CDR2: DFQATT and SNEGSKA (reference sequence). CDR3 DNA sequence: TGCAGTGCTGATAGGGGGGAGACCCAGTACTTC. This translates into CSADRGETQYF.

This chain connects TRBV20-1 to TRBJ2-5, with D perhaps TRBD2 (5 bases). Germline lookup yields CDR1 DFQATT and CDR2 SNEGSKA (reference sequence). The CDR3 is made up of 12 amino acids. Trimming stripped 5 bases from V and 2 bases from J, with 9 bases between. CDR3 in DNA: TGCAGTGCTCATAAGCGGCAAGAGACCCAGTACTTC. Protein sequence: CSAHKRQETQYF.

The V call is TRBV29-1, the J call TRBJ1-1; 7 bases match TRBD1. CDR3 length equals 14 residues. Per the germline V gene, CDR1 is SQVTM and CDR2 is ANQGSEA. The ends lost 7 bases at V and 1 base at J; junction bases unmatched: 9. The CDR3 is CSADRQGKNTEAFF. The CDR3, as DNA: TGCAGCGCGGATCGACAGGGTAAGAACACTGAAGCTTTCTTT. Together with reference TRBV29-1 and TRBJ1-1, the CDR3 gives the full variable domain: SAVISQKPSRDICQRGTSLTIQCQVDSQVTMMFWYRQQPGQSLTLIATANQGSEATYESGFVIDKFPISRPNLTFSTLTVSNMSPEDSSIYLCSADRQGKNTEAFFGQGTRLTVV.

This clonotype is labeled as medium-sized (0.01 to 0.1%). The chain carries TRBV11-2 and TRBJ2-5; 9 nucleotides agree with TRBD1. The CDR3 consists of 15 residues. V dropped 5 bases and J dropped 1; count of bases not matched to a gene: 5. CDR1 and CDR2 (germline): SGHAT, FQNNGV. The DNA for the CDR3 is TGTGCCAGCAGCCTATCGGGACAGGGCCAAGAGACCCAGTACTTC. This gives the protein CASSLSGQGQETQYF.

The CDR3 nucleotides read TGCGCCAGCAGCCCTGGCCCATGGAACACTGAAGCTTTCTTT. Protein: CASSPGPWNTEAFF. The V and J genes are TRBV5-1 and TRBJ1-1; D remains ambiguous. Trimming removed 4 bases from V and 1 base from J, with 11 bases in between. The CDR3 runs to 14 residues. From germline, CDR1 is SGHRS and CDR2 YFSETQ. Full variable domain (remainder filled in from reference TRBV5-1 and TRBJ1-1): KAGVTQTPRYLIKTRGQQVTLSCSPISGHRSVSWYQQTPGQGLQFLFEYFSETQRNKGNFPGRFSGRQFSNSRSEMNVSTLELGDSALYLCASSPGPWNTEAFFGQGTRLTVV.

The chain is built from TRBV4-3 and TRBJ1-1, with D hard to call. This CDR3 is built from 13 residues. Germline V gene lookup returns CDR1 LGHNA and CDR2 YSLEER. Between the trimmed V and J ends, which lost 4 bases and 3 bases, there was a span of 9 bases. In DNA, the CDR3 is TGCGCCAGCAGCCCGAACTTGGACACTGAAGCTTTCTTT. This encodes CASSPNLDTEAFF.

A few counts support this clonotype. The rearrangement uses TRBV12-3 or TRBV12-4 and TRBJ1-5; D uncertain. V was pared by 3 bases and J by 4 bases, with 10 bases between. This CDR3 region has 14 residues. The CDR3 reads CASSLVSANQPQHF. In DNA form, the CDR3 reads TGTGCCAGCAGTTTGGTAAGCGCTAATCAGCCCCAGCATTTT.

This clonotype occurred a few times. V and J are TRBV11-1 and TRBJ2-7, with 16 bases aligning to TRBD2. Unmatched junction bases numbered 12, after V lost 10 bases and J lost 6 bases. Germline values: CDR1 SGHAT, CDR2 FQDESV (reference sequence). This CDR3 has 16 residues. CDR3: CATAGGLAGGQREQYF. The CDR3 nucleotides are TGTGCCACAGCCGGGGGACTAGCGGGGGGGCAGCGCGAGCAGTACTTC. Supplemented by reference TRBV11-1 and TRBJ2-7, the full variable domain reads EAEVAQSPRYKITEKSQAVAFWCDPISGHATLYWYRQILGQGPELLVQFQDESVVDDSQLPKDRFSAERLKGVDSTLKIQPAELGDSAMYLCATAGGLAGGQREQYFGPGTRLTVT.

The chain couples TRBV19 to TRBJ2-2; 9 bases map to TRBD1. CDR3 length: 15 amino acids. In germline, CDR1 is LNHDA, CDR2 SQIVND (reference sequence). The CDR3, as DNA: TGTGCTACAGGGGGCTTCTCACAGAACACCGGGGAGCTGTTTTTT. Translation: CATGGFSQNTGELFF.

This clonotype appeared a few times. The J gene is TRBJ2-6, the V gene TRBV12-3 or TRBV12-4; 7 nucleotides line up with TRBD1. Trimming took 5 bases from V and 0 from J; bases not matched to a gene: 4. This CDR3 contains 16 residues. CDR3 amino acids: CASSGTAVSGANVLTF. CDR3 DNA sequence: TGTGCCAGCAGTGGGACAGCGGTCTCTGGGGCCAACGTCCTGACTTTC.

The chain couples TRBV20-1 to TRBJ2-7; D is uncertain. The length of the CDR3 is 12 residues. CDR1 and CDR2 from the germline V gene are DFQATT and SNEGSKA (reference sequence). The ends were cut back, 1 base at V and 4 bases at J, with 8 bases in the middle. The CDR3 region is CSARVGKYEQYF. The DNA of the CDR3 is TGCAGTGCTAGAGTGGGGAAGTACGAGCAGTACTTC.